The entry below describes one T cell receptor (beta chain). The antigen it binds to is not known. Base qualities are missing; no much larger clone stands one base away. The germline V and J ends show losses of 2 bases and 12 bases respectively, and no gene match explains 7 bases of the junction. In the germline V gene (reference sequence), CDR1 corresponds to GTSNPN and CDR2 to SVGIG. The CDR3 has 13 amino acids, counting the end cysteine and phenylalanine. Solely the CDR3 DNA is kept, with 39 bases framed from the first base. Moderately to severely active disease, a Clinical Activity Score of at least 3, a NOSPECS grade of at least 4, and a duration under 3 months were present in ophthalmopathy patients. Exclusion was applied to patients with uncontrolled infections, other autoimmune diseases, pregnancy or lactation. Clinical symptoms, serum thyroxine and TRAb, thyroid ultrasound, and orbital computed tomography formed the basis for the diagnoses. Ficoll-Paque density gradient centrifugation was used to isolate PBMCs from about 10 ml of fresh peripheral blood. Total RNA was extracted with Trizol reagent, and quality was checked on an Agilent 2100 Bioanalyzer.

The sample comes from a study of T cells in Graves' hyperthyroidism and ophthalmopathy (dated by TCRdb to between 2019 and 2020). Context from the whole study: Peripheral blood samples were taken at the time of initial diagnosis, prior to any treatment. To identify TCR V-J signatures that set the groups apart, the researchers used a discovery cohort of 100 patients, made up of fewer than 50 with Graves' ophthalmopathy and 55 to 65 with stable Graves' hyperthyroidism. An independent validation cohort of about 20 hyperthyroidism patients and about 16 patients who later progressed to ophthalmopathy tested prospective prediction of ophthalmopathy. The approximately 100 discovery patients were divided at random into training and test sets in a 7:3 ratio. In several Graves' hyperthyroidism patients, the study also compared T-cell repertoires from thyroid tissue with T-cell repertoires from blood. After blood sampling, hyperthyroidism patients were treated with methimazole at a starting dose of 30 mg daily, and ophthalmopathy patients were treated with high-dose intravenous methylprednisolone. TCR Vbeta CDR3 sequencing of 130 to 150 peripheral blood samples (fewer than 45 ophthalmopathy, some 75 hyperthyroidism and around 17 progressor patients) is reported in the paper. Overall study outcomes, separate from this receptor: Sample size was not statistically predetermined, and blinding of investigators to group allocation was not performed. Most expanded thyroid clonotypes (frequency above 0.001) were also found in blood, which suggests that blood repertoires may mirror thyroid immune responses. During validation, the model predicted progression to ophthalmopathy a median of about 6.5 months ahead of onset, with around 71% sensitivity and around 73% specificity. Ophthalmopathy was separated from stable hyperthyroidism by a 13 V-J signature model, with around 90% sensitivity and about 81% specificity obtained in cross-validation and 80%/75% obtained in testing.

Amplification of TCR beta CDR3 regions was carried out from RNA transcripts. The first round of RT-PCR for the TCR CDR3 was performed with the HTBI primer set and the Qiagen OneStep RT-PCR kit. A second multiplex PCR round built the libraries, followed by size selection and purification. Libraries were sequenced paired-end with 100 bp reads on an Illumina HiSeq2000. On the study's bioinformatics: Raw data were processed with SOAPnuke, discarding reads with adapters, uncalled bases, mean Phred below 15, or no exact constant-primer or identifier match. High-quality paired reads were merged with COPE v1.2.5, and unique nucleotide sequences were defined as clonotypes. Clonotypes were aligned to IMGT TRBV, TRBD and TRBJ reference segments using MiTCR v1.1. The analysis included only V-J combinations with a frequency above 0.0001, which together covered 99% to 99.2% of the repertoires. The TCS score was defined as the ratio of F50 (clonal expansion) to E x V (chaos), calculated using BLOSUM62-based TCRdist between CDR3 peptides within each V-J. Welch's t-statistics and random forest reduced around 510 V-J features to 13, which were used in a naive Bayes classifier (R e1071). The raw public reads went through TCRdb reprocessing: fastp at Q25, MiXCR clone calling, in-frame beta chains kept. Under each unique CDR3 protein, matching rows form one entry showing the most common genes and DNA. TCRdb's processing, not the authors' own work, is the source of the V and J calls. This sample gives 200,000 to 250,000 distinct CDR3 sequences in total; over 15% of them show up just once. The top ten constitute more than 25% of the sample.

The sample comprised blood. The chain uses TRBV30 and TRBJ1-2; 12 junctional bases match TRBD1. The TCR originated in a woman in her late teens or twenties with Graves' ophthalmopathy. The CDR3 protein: CAWSRGQGAGDTF. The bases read TGTGCCTGGAGTCGGGGACAGGGGGCGGGGGACACCTTC.